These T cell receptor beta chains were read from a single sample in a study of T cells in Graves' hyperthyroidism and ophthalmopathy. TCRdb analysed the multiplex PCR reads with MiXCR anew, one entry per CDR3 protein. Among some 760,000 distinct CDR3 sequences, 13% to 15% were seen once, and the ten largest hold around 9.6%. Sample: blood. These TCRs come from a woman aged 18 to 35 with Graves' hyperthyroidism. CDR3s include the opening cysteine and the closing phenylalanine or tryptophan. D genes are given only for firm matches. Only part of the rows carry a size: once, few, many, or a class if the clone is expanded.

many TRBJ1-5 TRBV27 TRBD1 CASSLGRDRFQPQHF TGTGCCAGCAGTTTAGGACGGGACAGGTTTCAGCCCCAGCATTTT
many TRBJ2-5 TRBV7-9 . CATDRRKETQYF TGTGCCACGGACAGACGGAAAGAGACCCAGTACTTC
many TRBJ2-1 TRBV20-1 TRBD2 CSARGAGTYNEQFF TGCAGTGCTAGAGGAGCGGGGACCTACAATGAGCAGTTCTTC
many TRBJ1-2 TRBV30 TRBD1 CAWSWGQGATLYYGYTF TGTGCCTGGAGTTGGGGACAGGGGGCAACTTTATACTATGGCTACACCTTC
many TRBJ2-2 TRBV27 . CASRPDFTGELFF TGTGCCAGCAGGCCGGATTTCACCGGGGAGCTGTTTTTT
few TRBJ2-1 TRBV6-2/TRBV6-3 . CASSSDSPYNEQFF TGTGCCAGCAGTTCGGACAGTCCCTACAATGAGCAGTTCTTC
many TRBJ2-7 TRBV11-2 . CASRSWGGRSYEQYF TGTGCCAGCAGGAGTTGGGGAGGCCGATCCTACGAGCAGTACTTC
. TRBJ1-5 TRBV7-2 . CASSLDGGGGSNQPQHF TGTGCCAGCAGCCTAGATGGGGGAGGGGGGTCCAATCAGCCCCAGCATTTT
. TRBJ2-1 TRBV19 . CASSTGTLLYNEQFF TGTGCCAGTAGTACCGGGACCCTCTTATACAATGAGCAGTTCTTC
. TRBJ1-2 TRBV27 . CASSLLSGGRNYGYTF TGTGCCAGCAGCCTTTTAAGTGGAGGGCGGAACTATGGCTACACCTTC
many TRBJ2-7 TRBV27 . CASSRGVTYEQYF TGTGCCAGCAGTCGCGGGGTTACCTACGAGCAGTACTTC
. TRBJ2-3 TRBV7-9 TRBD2 CASSPGGDIWSRSTDTQYF TGTGCCAGCAGCCCCGGGGGGGACATTTGGTCTCGAAGCACAGATACGCAGTATTTT
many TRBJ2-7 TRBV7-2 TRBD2 CASRRGAGASSYEQYF TGTGCCAGCAGAAGAGGAGCGGGGGCGAGCTCCTACGAGCAGTACTTC
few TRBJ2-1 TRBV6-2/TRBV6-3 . CASSYPFLSFNEQFF TGTGCCAGCAGTTACCCGTTTTTATCCTTCAATGAGCAGTTCTTC
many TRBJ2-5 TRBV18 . CASSPTAQETQYF TGTGCCAGCTCACCGACAGCCCAAGAGACCCAGTACTTC
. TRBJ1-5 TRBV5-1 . CASSLAMGEQPQHF TGCGCCAGCAGCTTGGCCATGGGCGAACAGCCCCAGCATTTT
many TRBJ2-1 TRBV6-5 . CASSYHPTPTRQGNEQFF TGTGCCAGCAGTTACCATCCGACTCCTACCCGGCAAGGCAATGAGCAGTTCTTC
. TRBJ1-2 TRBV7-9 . CASSLVKGVNYGYTF TGTGCCAGCAGCTTAGTTAAGGGGGTGAACTATGGCTACACCTTC
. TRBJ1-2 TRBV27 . CASSDRNNYGYTF TGTGCCAGCAGCGACAGGAACAACTATGGCTACACCTTC
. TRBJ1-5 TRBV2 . CASTRDTNQPQHF TGTGCCAGCACCCGGGACACCAATCAGCCCCAGCATTTT
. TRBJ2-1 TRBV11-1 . CASSLDWDRAYNEQFF TGTGCCAGCAGCTTAGATTGGGACCGCGCCTACAATGAGCAGTTCTTC
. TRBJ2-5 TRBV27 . CASSDQRWRAYF TGTGCCAGCAGTGACCAGCGGTGGCGGGCGTACTTC
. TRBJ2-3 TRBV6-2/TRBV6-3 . CAYGVAADTQYF TGTGCCTATGGGGTTGCCGCAGATACGCAGTATTTT
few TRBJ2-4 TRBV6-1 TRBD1 CASSRPGQQNIQYF TGTGCCAGCAGTCGGCCGGGACAGCAAAACATTCAGTACTTC
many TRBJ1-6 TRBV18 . CASSPTSGSYNSPLHF TGTGCCAGCTCACCCACATCAGGAAGCTATAATTCACCCCTCCACTTT
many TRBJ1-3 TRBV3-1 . CASSPIGGNTIYF TGTGCCAGCAGCCCTATCGGGGGAAACACCATATATTTT
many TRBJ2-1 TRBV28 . CASTLREWSSYNEQFF TGTGCCAGCACCCTTCGGGAGTGGAGCTCCTACAATGAGCAGTTCTTC
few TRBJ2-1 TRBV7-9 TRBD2 CASSLRLAGGDEQFF TGTGCCAGCAGCCTCCGTCTAGCGGGAGGGGATGAGCAGTTCTTC
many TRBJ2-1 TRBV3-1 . CASSQDLRAPYNEQFF TGTGCCAGCAGCCAAGATTTGAGGGCTCCCTACAATGAGCAGTTCTTC
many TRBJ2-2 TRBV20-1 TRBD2 CSASSGRGGELFF TGCAGTGCTTCATCGGGGAGGGGCGGGGAGCTGTTTTTT
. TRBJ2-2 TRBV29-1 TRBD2 CSGREPTGELFF TGCAGCGGGCGGGAGCCCACCGGGGAGCTGTTTTTT
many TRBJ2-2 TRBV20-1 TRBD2 CSARSPAGVTGELFF TGCAGTGCTAGGTCACCGGCGGGAGTTACCGGGGAGCTGTTTTTT
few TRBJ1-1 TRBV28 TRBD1 CASSPNRGRLRGEAFF TGTGCCAGCAGTCCCAACAGGGGCCGCCTACGGGGTGAAGCTTTCTTT
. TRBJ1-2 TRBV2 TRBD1 CASGTGTESTGYTF TGTGCCAGCGGGACCGGGACAGAGTCCACGGGCTACACCTTC
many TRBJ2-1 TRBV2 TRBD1 CASNPTGLNEQFF TGTGCCAGCAATCCGACAGGGTTGAATGAGCAGTTCTTC
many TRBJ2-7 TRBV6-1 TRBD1 CASSPSDRGRSYEQYF TGTGCCAGCAGTCCTTCAGACAGGGGGCGTTCCTACGAGCAGTACTTC
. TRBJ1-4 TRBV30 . CAWRGGTEKLFF TGTGCCTGGAGAGGGGGGACGGAAAAACTGTTTTTT
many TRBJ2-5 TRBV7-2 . CASSLVVVPQETQYF TGTGCCAGCAGCTTAGTAGTAGTCCCCCAAGAGACCCAGTACTTC
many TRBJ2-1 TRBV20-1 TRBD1 CSAPTGTAMYNEQFF TGCAGTGCCCCAACCGGGACAGCGATGTACAATGAGCAGTTCTTC
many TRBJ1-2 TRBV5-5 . CASSLGTAVRYGYTF TGTGCCAGCAGCTTGGGGACAGCGGTACGGTATGGCTACACCTTC
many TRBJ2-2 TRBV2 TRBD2 CASSNGLAGGTGELFF TGTGCCAGCAGCAACGGACTAGCGGGAGGGACCGGGGAGCTGTTTTTT
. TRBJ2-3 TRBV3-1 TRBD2 CASSQGLAGLFSNTQYF TGTGCCAGCAGCCAAGGGCTAGCGGGACTGTTTTCAAATACGCAGTATTTT
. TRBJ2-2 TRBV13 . CASSGPGNTGELFF TGTGCCAGCAGCGGCCCGGGTAACACCGGGGAGCTGTTTTTT
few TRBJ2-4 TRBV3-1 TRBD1 CASSSRAGGYIQYF TGTGCCAGCAGCAGCAGGGCAGGGGGATACATTCAGTACTTC
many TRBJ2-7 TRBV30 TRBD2 CAWGLPSGRVYEQYF TGTGCCTGGGGCCTCCCTAGCGGGAGGGTTTACGAGCAGTACTTC
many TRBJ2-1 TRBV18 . CASSPPRGAPSGNEQFF TGTGCCAGCTCACCACCCCGGGGGGCGCCTAGCGGCAATGAGCAGTTCTTC
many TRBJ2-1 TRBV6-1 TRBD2 CASSYTSVYNEQFF TGTGCCAGCAGTTATACTAGCGTATACAATGAGCAGTTCTTC
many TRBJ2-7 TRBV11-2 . CASSSTEKTYEQYF TGTGCCAGCAGCTCGACGGAAAAAACATACGAGCAGTACTTC
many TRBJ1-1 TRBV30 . CAWSWGNTEAFF TGTGCCTGGAGTTGGGGGAACACTGAAGCTTTCTTT
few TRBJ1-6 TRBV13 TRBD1 CASSSLADRRFNNSPLHF TGTGCCAGCAGCTCCTTGGCGGACAGGCGATTTAATAATTCACCCCTCCACTTT
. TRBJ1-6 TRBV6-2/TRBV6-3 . CASSYRDGYNSPLHF TGTGCCAGCAGTTACCGGGACGGGTATAATTCACCCCTCCACTTT
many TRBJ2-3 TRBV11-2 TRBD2 CASSFTALGTSETDTQYF TGTGCCAGCAGCTTCACCGCTCTCGGGACTAGCGAGACAGATACGCAGTATTTT
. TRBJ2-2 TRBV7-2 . CASSLIAVLAQAGTGELFF TGTGCCAGCAGCTTAATAGCGGTACTAGCTCAAGCCGGCACCGGGGAGCTGTTTTTT
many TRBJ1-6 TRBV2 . CASDRQNNSPLHF TGTGCCAGCGATCGACAGAACAATTCACCCCTCCACTTT
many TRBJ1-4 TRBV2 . CASRSDLQEWVRGEKLFF TGTGCCAGCAGGTCTGACCTACAGGAATGGGTGAGGGGTGAAAAACTGTTTTTT
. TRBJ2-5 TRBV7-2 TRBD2 CACSVAGLRETQYF TGTGCCTGCAGCGTAGCGGGGTTACGGGAGACCCAGTACTTC
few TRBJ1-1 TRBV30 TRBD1 CAWSVKDRVFLNTEAFF TGTGCCTGGAGTGTTAAGGACAGGGTCTTTTTGAACACTGAAGCTTTCTTT
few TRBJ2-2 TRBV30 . CAWSRSGELFF TGTGCCTGGTCAAGGTCCGGGGAGCTGTTTTTT
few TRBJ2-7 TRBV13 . CASSFGGFSYEQYF TGTGCCAGCAGCTTCGGCGGATTTTCCTACGAGCAGTACTTC
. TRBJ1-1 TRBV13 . CASSFTGFGKTEAFF TGTGCCAGCAGCTTTACAGGGTTCGGTAAGACTGAAGCTTTCTTT